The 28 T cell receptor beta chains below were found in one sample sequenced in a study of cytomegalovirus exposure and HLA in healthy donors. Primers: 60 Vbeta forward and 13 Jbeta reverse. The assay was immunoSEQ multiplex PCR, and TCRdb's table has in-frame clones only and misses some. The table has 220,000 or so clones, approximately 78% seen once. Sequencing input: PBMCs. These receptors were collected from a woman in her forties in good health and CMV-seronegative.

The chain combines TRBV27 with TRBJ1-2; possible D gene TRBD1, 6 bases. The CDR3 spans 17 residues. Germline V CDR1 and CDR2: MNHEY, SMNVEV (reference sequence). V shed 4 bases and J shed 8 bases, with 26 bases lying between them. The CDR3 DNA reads TGTGCCAGCAGTTCCCCTTTGGTGTCCGGGACAAAAAGGGGCTACACCTTC. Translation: CASSSPLVSGTKRGYTF.

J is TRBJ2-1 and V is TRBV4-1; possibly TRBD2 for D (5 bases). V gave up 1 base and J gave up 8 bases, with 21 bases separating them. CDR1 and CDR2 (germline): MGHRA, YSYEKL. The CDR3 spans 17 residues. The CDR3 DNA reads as TGCGCCAGCAGCCAAGTGAAGACGCGCGGGTTTCTAGATGAGCAGTTCTTC. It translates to CASSQVKTRGFLDEQFF.

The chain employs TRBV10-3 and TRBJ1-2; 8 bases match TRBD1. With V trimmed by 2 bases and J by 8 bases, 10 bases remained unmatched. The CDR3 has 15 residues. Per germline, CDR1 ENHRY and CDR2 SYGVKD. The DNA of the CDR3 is TGTGCCATCAGTGAGAGGACAGGGTATAGTAGGGGCTACACCTTC. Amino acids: CAISERTGYSRGYTF.

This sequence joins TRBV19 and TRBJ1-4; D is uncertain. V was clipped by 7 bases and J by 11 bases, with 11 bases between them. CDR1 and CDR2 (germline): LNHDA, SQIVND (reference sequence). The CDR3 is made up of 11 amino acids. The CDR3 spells CASNGKRKLFF. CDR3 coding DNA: TGTGCCAGTAACGGAAAGAGGAAACTGTTTTTT.

CDR3 loop: CASSTRQSSYEQYF. CDR3 nucleotide sequence: TGTGCCAGTAGCACCCGACAGAGTTCCTACGAGCAGTACTTC. The chain employs TRBV19 and TRBJ2-7; D possibly corresponds to TRBD1 (5 bases). Trimming stripped 6 bases from V and 1 base from J, with 13 bases between. Germline V lookup: CDR1 LNHDA, CDR2 SQIVND (reference sequence). This CDR3 is 14 amino acids long.

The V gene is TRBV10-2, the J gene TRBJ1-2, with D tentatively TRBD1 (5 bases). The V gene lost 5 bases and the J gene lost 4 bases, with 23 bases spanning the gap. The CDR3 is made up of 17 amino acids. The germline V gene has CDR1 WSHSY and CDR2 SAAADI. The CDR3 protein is CASSPDQRDLSIYGYTF. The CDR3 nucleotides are TGCGCCAGCAGTCCCGACCAACGGGACTTATCAATCTATGGCTACACCTTC.

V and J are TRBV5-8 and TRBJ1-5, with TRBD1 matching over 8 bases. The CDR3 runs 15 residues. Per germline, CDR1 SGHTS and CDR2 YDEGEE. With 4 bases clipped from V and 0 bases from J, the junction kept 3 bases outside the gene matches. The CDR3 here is CASSLGQVSNQPQHF. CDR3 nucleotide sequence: TGTGCCAGCAGCCTGGGACAGGTTAGCAATCAGCCCCAGCATTTT. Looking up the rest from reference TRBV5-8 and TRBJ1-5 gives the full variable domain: EAGVTQSPTHLIKTRGQQATLRCSPISGHTSVYWYQQALGLGLQFLLWYDEGEERNRGNFPPRFSGRQFPNYSSELNVNALELEDSALYLCASSLGQVSNQPQHFGDGTRLSIL.

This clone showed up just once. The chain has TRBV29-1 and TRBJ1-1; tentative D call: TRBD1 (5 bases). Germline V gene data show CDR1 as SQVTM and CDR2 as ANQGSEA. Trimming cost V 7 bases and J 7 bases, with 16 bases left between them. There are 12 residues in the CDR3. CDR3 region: CSARWGDGEAFF. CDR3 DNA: TGCAGCGCGCGCTGGGGGGACGGTGAAGCTTTCTTT.

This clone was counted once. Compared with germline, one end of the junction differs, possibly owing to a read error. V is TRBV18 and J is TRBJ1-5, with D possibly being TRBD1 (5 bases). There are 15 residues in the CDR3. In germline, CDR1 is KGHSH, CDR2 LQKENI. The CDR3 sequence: CASSPGASESQPRHF. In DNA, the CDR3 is TGTGCCAGCTCACCAGGGGCGTCGGAAAGTCAGCCCCGGCATTTT.

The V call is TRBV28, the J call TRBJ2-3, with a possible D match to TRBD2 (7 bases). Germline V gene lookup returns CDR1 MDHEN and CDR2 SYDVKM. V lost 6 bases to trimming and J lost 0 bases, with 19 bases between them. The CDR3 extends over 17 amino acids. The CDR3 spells CASRPGGGGLSTDTQYF. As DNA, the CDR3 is TGTGCCAGCAGACCGGGAGGCGGGGGCTTAAGCACAGATACGCAGTATTTT.

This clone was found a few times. Written as DNA, the CDR3 is TGTGCCAGCAGTTTATTCCGGGAGGGGGGCTCTGGGGCCAACGTCCTGACTTTC. It is translated as CASSLFREGGSGANVLTF. The chain employs TRBV28 and TRBJ2-6, with 8 positions matching TRBD2. The CDR3 extends over 18 amino acids. Germline values: CDR1 MDHEN, CDR2 SYDVKM. V shed 1 base and J 0 bases; nucleotides not matched to a gene: 5. The full variable domain, its missing parts supplied by reference TRBV28 and TRBJ2-6, is DVKVTQSSRYLVKRTGEKVFLECVQDMDHENMFWYRQDPGLGLRLIYFSYDVKMKEKGDIPEGYSVSREKKERFSLILESASTNQTSMYLCASSLFREGGSGANVLTFGAGSRLTVL.

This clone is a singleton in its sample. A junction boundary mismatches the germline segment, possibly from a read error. In DNA, the CDR3 is TGTGCCAGCAGCCGAAACACCGAGAGGGACAGGCGAAACTTC. Amino acid sequence: CASSRNTERDRRNF. The chain uses TRBV6-1 and TRBJ2-5, with 8 bases matching TRBD1. This CDR3 is 14 amino acids long. The V gene's germline CDR1 is MNHNS and CDR2 SASEGT.

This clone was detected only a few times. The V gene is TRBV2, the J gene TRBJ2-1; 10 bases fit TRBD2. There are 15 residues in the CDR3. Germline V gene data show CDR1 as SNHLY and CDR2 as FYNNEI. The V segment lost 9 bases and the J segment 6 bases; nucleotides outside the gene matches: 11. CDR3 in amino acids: CASLSSGRFANEQFF. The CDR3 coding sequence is TGTGCCAGTCTAAGTAGCGGGAGGTTCGCCAATGAGCAGTTCTTC.

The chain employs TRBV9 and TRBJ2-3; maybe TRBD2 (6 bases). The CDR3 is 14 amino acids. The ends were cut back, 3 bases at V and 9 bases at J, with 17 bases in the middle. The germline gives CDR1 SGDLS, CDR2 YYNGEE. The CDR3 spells CASSAQTSFGTQYF. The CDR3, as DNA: TGTGCCAGCAGCGCCCAAACTAGCTTCGGCACGCAGTATTTT.

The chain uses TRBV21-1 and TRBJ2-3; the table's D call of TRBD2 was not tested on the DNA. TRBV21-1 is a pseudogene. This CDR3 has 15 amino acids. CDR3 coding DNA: TGTGCCAGCAGCAAACTTAGCGGGAGCACAGATACGCAGTATTTT. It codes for CASSKLSGSTDTQYF.

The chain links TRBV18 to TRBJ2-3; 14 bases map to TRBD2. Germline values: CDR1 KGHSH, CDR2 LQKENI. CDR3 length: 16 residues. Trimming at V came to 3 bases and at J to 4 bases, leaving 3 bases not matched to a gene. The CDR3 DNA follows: TGTGCCAGCTCACCGGGACTAGCGGGAGAGGCAGATACGCAGTATTTT. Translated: CASSPGLAGEADTQYF.

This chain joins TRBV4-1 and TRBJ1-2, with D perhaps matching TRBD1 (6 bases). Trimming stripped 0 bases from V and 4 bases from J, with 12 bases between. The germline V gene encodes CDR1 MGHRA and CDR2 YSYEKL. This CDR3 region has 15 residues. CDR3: CASSQEADSFYGYTF. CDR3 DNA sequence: TGCGCCAGCAGCCAAGAGGCGGACAGCTTCTATGGCTACACCTTC.

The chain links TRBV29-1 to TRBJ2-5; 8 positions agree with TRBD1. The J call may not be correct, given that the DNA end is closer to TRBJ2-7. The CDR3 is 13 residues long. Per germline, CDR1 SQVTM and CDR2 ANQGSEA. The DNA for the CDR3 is TGCAGCGTTGCCAGGGGGCTATCGTACGAGCAGTACTTC. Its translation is CSVARGLSYEQYF.

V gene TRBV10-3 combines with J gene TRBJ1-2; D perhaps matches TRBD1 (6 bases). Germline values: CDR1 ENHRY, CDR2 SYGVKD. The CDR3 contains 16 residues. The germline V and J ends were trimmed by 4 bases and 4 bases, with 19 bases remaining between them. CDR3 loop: CAISGSPTGLTYGYTF. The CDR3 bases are TGTGCCATCAGTGGCTCGCCAACAGGGCTAACCTATGGCTACACCTTC.

The CDR3 here is CSVRTGAYEQYF. The CDR3 DNA is TGCAGCGTTAGGACGGGAGCCTACGAGCAGTACTTC. The V and J genes are TRBV29-1 and TRBJ2-5; TRBD2 is a possible D gene (6 bases). The closer fit of TRBJ2-7 to the DNA end suggests the J call may be wrong. Germline values: CDR1 SQVTM, CDR2 ANQGSEA. This CDR3 comprises 12 residues.

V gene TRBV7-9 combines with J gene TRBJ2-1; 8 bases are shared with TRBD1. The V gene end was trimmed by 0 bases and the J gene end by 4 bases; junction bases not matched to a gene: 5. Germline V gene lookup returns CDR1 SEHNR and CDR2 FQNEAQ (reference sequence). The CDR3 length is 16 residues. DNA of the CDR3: TGTGCCAGCAGCTTAGCCACAGGGGGGTGGTACAATGAGCAGTTCTTC. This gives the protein CASSLATGGWYNEQFF.

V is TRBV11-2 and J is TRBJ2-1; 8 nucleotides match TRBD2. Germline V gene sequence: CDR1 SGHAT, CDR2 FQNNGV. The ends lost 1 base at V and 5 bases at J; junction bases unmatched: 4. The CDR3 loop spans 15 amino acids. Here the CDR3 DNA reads TGTGCCAGCAGCTTAGGAAGCGGGAGCCACAATGAGCAGTTCTTC. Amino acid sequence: CASSLGSGSHNEQFF. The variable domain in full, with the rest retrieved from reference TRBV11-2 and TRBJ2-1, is EAGVAQSPRYKIIEKRQSVAFWCNPISGHATLYWYQQILGQGPKLLIQFQNNGVVDDSQLPKDRFSAERLKGVDSTLKIQPAKLEDSAVYLCASSLGSGSHNEQFFGPGTRLTVL.

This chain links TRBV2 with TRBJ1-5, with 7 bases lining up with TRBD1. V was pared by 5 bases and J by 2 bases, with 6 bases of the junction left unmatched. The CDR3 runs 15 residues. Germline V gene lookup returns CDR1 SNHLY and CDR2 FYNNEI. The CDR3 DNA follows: TGTGCCAGCAGTACACAGGGGAGTGGCAATCAGCCCCAGCATTTT. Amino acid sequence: CASSTQGSGNQPQHF.

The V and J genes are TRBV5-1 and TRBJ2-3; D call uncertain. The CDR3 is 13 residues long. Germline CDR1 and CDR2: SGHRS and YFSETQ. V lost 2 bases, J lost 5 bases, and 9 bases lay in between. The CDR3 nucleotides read TGCGCCAGCAGCTTTAGCCCAGAAGATACGCAGTATTTT. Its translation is CASSFSPEDTQYF.

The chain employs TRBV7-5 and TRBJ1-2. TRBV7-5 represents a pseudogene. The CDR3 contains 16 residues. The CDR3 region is CVRRIREPLPNYGYTF. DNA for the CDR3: TGTGTCAGAAGAATCCGGGAGCCTCTCCCTAACTATGGCTACACCTTC.

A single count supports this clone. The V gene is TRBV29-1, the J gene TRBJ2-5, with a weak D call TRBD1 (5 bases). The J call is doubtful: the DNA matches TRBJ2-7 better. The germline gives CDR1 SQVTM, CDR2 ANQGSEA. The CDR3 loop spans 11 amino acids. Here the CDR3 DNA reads TGCAGCGCCTCCAGGGCCTACGAGCAGTACTTC. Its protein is CSASRAYEQYF.

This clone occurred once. The CDR3 loop reads CASSPVLGGDGYTF. The CDR3 DNA reads as TGTGCCAGCTCACCGGTTCTGGGAGGGGATGGCTACACCTTC. J is TRBJ1-2 and V is TRBV18; TRBD1 might be the D (5 bases). The CDR3 has 14 amino acids. V was clipped by 3 bases and J by 6 bases, with 14 bases between them. Germline CDR1 is KGHSH and CDR2 is LQKENI. Full variable domain (outside the CDR3, taken from reference TRBV18 and TRBJ1-2): NAGVMQNPRHLVRRRGQEARLRCSPMKGHSHVYWYRQLPEEGLKFMVYLQKENIIDESGMPKERFSAEFPKEGPSILRIQQVVRGDSAAYFCASSPVLGGDGYTFGSGTRLTVV.

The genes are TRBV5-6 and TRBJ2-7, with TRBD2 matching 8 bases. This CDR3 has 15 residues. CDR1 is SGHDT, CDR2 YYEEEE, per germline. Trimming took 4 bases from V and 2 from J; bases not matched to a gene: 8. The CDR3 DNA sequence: TGTGCCAGCAGCCCCGGGAGGGCAAACCCCTACGAGCAGTACTTC. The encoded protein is CASSPGRANPYEQYF.